The T cell receptor beta chain described here comes from a study of patients and donors after allogeneic stem cell transplantation. This CDR3 spans 12 amino acids. Germline CDR1 and CDR2: LGHDT and YNNKEL (reference sequence). The V end was cut by 1 base, the J end by 5 bases, with 6 bases between. TCRdb reprocessed the RT-PCR reads via MiXCR and lists one record per CDR3 protein. The data show 90,000 to 130,000 distinct CDR3 sequences, with around 36% seen just once and 27% held by the top ten. The sample was blood, either unsorted or a sorted T cell fraction (not recorded which). This sequence originates from a human donor who was either an allogeneic HSCT recipient or a stem cell or donor lymphocyte infusion donor (not recorded which). It is not recorded whose cells these are; they may come from a transplant donor. The chain uses TRBV3-1 and TRBJ2-7; D remains unclear. As DNA, the CDR3 is TGTGCCAGCAGCCAAGTCTACCACGAGCAGTACTTC. Its translation is CASSQVYHEQYF.